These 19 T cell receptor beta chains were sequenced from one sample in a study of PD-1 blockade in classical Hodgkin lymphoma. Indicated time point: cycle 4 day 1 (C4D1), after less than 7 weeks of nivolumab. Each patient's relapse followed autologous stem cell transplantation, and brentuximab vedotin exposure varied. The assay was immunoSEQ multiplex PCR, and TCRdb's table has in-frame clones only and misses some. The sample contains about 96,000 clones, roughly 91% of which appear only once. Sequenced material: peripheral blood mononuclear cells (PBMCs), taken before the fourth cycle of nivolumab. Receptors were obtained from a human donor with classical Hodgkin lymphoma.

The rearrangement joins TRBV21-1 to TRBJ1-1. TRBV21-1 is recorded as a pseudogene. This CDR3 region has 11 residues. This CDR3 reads CASSKDTEAFF. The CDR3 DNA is TGTGCCAGCAGCAAAGACACTGAAGCTTTCTTT.

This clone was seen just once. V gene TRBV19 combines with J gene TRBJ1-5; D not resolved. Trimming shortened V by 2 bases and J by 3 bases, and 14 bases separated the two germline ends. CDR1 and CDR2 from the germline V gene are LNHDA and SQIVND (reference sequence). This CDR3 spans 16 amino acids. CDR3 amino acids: CASSIISGQANQPQHF. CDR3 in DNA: TGTGCCAGTAGTATAATTAGCGGGCAGGCCAATCAGCCCCAGCATTTT.

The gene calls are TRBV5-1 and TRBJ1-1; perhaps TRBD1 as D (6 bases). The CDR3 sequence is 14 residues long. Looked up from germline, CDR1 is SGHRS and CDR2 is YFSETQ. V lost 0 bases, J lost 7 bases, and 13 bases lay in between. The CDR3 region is CASSLEGGDFEAFF. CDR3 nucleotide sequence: TGCGCCAGCAGCTTGGAAGGGGGGGACTTTGAAGCTTTCTTT.

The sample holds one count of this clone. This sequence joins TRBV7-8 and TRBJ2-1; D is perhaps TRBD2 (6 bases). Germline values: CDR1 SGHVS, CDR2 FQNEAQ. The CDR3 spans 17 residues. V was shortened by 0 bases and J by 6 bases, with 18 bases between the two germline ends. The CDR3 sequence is CASSLARGPSPLNEQFF. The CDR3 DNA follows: TGTGCCAGCAGCTTAGCGCGGGGCCCGTCCCCGCTCAATGAGCAGTTCTTC.

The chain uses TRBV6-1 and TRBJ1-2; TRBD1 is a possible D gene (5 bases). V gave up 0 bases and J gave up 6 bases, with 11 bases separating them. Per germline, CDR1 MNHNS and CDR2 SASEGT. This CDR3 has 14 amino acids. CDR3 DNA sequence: TGTGCCAGCAGTGAAGCGTCGGGACTTGATGGCTACACCTTC. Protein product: CASSEASGLDGYTF.

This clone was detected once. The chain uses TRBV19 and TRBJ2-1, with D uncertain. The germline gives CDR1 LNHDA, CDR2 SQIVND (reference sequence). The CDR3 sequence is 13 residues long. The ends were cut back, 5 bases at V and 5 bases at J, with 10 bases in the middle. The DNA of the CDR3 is TGTGCCAGTAGTCCGCCCCACAACAATGAGCAGTTCTTC. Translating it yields CASSPPHNNEQFF.

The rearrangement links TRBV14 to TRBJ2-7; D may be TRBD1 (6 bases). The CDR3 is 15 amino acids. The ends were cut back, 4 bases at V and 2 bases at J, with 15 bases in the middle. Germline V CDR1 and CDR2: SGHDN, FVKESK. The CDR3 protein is CASSPVGTGTYEQYF. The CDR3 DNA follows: TGTGCCAGCAGCCCCGTGGGAACAGGGACCTACGAGCAGTACTTC.

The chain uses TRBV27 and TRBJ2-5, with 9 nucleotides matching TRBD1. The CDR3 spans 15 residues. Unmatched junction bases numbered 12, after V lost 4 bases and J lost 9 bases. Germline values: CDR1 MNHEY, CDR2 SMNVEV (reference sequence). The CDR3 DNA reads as TGTGCCAGCAGTTCAAGGGGGGACAGGGCTCGTCCCCAGTACTTC. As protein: CASSSRGDRARPQYF.

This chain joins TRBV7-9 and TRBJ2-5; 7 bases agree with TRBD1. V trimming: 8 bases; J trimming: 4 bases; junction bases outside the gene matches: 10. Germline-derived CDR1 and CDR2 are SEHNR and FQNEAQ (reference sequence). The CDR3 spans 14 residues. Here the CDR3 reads CASGEDRVGETQYF. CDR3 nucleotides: TGTGCCAGCGGGGAAGACAGGGTCGGAGAGACCCAGTACTTC.

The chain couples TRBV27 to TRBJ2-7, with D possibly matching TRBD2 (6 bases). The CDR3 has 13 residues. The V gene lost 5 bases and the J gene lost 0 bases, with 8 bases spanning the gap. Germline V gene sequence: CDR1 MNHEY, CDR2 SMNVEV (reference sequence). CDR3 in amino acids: CASSPGSSYEQYF. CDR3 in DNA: TGTGCCAGCAGTCCCGGGAGCTCCTACGAGCAGTACTTC.

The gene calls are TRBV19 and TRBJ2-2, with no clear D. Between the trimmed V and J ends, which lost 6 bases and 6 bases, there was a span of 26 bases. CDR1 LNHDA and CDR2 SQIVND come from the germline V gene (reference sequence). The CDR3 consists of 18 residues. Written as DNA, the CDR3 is TGTGCCAGTAGCCCACTAACTAATGGGTTGGGAAGGCCCGGGGAGCTGTTTTTT. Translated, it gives CASSPLTNGLGRPGELFF.

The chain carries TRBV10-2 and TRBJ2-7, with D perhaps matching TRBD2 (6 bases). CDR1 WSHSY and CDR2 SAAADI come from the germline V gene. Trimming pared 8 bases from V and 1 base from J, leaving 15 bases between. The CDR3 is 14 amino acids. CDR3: CASLPGLTSYEQYF. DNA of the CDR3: TGCGCCAGCCTTCCAGGACTAACATCCTACGAGCAGTACTTC.

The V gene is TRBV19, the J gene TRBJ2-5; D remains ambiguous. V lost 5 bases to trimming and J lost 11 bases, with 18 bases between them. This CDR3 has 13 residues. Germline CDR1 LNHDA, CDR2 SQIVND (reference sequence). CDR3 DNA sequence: TGTGCCAGTAGTCCCTCTCTGGACCAAAGGCAGTACTTC. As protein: CASSPSLDQRQYF.

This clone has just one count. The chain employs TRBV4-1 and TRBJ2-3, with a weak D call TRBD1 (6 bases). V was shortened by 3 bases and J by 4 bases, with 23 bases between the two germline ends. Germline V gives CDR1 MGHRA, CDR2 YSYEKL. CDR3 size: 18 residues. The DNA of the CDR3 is TGCGCCAGCAGCCACCAAACCCCGACAGGACGGCGGGCAGATACGCAGTATTTT. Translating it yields CASSHQTPTGRRADTQYF.

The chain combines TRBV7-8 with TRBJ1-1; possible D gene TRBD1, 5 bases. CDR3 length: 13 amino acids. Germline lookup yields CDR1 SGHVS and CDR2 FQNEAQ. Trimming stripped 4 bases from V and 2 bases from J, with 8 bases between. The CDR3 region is CASSSGPNTEAFF. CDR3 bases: TGTGCCAGCAGCTCGGGACCTAACACTGAAGCTTTCTTT.

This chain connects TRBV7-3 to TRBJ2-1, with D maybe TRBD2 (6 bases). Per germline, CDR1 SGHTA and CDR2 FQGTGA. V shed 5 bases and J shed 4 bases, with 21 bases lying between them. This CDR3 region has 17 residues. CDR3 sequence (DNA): TGTGCCAGCAGCCCACTCAACCCCCCGGGAGCTTACAATGAGCAGTTCTTC. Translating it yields CASSPLNPPGAYNEQFF.

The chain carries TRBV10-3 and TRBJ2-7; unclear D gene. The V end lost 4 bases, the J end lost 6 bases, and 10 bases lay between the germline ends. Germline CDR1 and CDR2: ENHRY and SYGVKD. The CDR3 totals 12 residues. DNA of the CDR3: TGTGCCATCAGTGTGGGCAGCTCCGAGCAGTACTTC. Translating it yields CAISVGSSEQYF.

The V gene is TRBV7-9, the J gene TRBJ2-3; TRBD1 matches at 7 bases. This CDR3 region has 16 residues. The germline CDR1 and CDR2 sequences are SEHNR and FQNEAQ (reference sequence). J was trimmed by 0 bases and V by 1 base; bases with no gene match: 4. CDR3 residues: CASSLVGTDSTDTQYF. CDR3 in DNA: TGTGCCAGCAGCTTAGTGGGGACAGATAGCACAGATACGCAGTATTTT.

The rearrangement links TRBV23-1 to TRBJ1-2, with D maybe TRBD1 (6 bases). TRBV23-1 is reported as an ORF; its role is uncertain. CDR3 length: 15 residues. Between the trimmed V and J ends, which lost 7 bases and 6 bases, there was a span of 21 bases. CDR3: CASKPYPGGRDGYTF. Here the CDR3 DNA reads TGCGCCAGCAAACCTTACCCGGGGGGCAGAGATGGCTACACCTTC.